This paragraph reports one T cell receptor (beta chain). Germline trimming cut 2 bases from V and 4 bases from J; bases unmatched to any gene: 22. Germline CDR1 MNHNS, CDR2 SASEGT. There are 21 residues in the CDR3. This specimen belongs to a study of blood T cell repertoires in COVID-19. The assay was immunoSEQ multiplex PCR, and TCRdb's table has in-frame clones only and misses some. The sample has about 140,000 clones; roughly 86% are singletons. The genes are TRBV6-1 and TRBJ2-5, with 10 positions matching TRBD2. Sequencing was carried out using peripheral blood. The TCR was taken from a man between 50 and 59 years old with active or convalescent COVID-19. CDR3 loop: CASSEFLGLAGVRVVPETQYF. The CDR3 nucleotides read TGTGCCAGCAGTGAATTTTTAGGGCTAGCGGGAGTGAGGGTAGTTCCAGAGACCCAGTACTTC.